This TCR beta chain is from a study of T cells after somatic rescue of genetic block. The method was immunoSEQ multiplex PCR; TCRdb's version includes in-frame clones alone and lacks a portion of them. There are just over 14,000 clones in the sample; over 70% occur only once, and 12% to 15% lies in the top ten. The CDR3 is 16 amino acids. CDR1 is MNHNS and CDR2 is SASEGT in the germline V gene. V was clipped by 2 bases and J by 0 bases; unmatched bases: 7. Sequencing was done on a sample of peripheral blood mononuclear cells (PBMCs). J is TRBJ2-7 and V is TRBV6-1; the match to TRBD2 covers 7 bases. The TCR sequence derives from a boy aged 5-17 years. The CDR3 is CASSETWGGGSYEQYF. CDR3 bases: TGTGCCAGCAGTGAAACCTGGGGGGGTGGCTCCTACGAGCAGTACTTC.